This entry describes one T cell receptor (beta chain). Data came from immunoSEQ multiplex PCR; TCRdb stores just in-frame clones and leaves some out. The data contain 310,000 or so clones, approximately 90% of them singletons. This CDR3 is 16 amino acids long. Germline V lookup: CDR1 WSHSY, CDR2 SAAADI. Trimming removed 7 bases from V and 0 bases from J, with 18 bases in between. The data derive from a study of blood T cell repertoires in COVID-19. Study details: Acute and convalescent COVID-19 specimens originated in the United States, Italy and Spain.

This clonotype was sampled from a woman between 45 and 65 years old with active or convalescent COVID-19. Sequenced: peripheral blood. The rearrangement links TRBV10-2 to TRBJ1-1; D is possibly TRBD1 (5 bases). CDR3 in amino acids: CASNRAGNHLNTEAFF. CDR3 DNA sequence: TGCGCCAGCAATAGGGCAGGGAACCATCTGAACACTGAAGCTTTCTTT.